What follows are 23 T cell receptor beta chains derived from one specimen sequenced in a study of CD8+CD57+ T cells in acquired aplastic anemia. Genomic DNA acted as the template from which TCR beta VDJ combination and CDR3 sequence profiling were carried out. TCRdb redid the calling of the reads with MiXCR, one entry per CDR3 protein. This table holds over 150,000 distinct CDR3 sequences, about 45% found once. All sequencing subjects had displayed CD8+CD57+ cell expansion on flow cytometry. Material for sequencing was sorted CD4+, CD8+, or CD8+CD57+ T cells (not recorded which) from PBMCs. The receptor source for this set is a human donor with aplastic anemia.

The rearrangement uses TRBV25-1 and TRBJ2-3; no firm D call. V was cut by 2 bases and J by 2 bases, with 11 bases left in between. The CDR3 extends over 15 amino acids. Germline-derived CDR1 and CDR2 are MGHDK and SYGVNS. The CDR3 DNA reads TGTGCCAGCAGTGAAGTAGGCAGGTCCACAGATACGCAGTATTTT. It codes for CASSEVGRSTDTQYF.

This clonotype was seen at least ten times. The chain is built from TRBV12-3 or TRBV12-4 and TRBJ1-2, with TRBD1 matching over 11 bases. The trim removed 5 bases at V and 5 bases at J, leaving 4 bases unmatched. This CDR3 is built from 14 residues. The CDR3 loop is CASSGQGARYGYTF. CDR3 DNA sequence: TGTGCCAGCAGTGGACAGGGGGCAAGGTATGGCTACACCTTC.

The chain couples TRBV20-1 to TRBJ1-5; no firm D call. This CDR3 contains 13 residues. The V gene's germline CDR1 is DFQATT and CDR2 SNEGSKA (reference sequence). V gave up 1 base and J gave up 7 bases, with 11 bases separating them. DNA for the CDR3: TGCAGTGCTAGAGTTGGCCTACTGCAGCCCCAGCATTTT. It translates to CSARVGLLQPQHF.

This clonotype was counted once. This chain's CDR3 is CASSASGQMNTEAFF. CDR3 bases: TGCGCCAGCAGTGCCTCCGGACAAATGAACACTGAAGCTTTCTTT. The genes are TRBV10-2 and TRBJ1-1; D possibly corresponds to TRBD1 (5 bases). The length of the CDR3 is 15 residues. The germline V and J ends were trimmed by 4 bases and 0 bases, with 12 bases remaining between them. In germline, CDR1 is WSHSY, CDR2 SAAADI.

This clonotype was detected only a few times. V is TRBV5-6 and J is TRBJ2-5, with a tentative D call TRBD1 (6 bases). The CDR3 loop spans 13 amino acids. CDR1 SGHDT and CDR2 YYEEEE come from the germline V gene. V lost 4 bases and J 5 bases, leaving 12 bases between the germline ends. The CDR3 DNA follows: TGTGCCAGCAGCCTACACAGGGTTGAGACCCAGTACTTC. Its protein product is CASSLHRVETQYF. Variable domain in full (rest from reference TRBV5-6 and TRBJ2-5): DAGVTQSPTHLIKTRGQQVTLRCSPKSGHDTVSWYQQALGQGPQFIFQYYEEEERQRGNFPDRFSGHQFPNYSSELNVNALLLGDSALYLCASSLHRVETQYFGPGTRLLVL.

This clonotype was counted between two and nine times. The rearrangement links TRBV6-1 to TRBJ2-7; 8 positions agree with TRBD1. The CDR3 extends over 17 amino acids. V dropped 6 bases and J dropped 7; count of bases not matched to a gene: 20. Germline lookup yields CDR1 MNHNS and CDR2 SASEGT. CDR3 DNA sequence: TGTGCCAGCAGACCCCACCCAGGGGGCGCTGAGTTTCTAGAGCAGTACTTC. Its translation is CASRPHPGGAEFLEQYF.

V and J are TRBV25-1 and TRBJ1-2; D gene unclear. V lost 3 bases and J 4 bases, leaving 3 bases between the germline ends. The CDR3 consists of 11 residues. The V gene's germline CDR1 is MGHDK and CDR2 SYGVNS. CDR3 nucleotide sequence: TGTGCCAGCAGTGAGATCTATGGCTACACCTTC. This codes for CASSEIYGYTF.

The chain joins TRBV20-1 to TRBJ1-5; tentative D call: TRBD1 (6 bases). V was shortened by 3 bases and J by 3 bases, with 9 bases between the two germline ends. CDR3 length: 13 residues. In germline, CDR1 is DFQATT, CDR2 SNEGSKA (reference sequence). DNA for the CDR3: TGCAGTGCTAGTCAGGGGTCCAATCAGCCCCAGCATTTT. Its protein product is CSASQGSNQPQHF.

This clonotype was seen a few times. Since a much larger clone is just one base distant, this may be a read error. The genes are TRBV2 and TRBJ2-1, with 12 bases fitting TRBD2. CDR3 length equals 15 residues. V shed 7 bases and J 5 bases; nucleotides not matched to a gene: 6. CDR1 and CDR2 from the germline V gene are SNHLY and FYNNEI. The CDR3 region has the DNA TGTGCCAGCAACGCGCTAGCGGGAGGGGACAATGAGCAGTTCTTC. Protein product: CASNALAGGDNEQFF. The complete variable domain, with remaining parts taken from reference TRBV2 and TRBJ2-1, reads EPEVTQTPSHQVTQMGQEVILRCVPISNHLYFYWYRQILGQKVEFLVSFYNNEISEKSEIFDDQFSVERPDGSNFTLKIRSTKLEDSAMYFCASNALAGGDNEQFFGPGTRLTVL.

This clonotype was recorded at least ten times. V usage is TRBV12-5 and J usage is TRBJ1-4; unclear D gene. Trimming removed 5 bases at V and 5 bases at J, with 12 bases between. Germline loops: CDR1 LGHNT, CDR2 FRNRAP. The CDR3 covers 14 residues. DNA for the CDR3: TGTGCTAGTGGTCCCGGTGGTGCCAATGAAAAACTGTTTTTT. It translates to CASGPGGANEKLFF.

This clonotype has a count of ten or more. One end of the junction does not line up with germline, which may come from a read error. The CDR3 bases are TGTGCCAGCAGTGAAGACAGGGACTCCTCCGAGCAGTACTTC. Residues: CASSEDRDSSEQYF. The chain couples TRBV6-1 to TRBJ2-7, with D perhaps TRBD1 or TRBD2 (6 bases each). Germline CDR1 is MNHNS and CDR2 is SASEGT. CDR3 length: 14 amino acids.

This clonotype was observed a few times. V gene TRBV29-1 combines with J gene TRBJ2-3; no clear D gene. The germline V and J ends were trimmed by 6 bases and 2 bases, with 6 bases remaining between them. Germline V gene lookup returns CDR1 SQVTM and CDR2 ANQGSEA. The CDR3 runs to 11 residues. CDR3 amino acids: CSVVITDTQYF. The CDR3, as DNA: TGCAGCGTGGTTATCACAGATACGCAGTATTTT.

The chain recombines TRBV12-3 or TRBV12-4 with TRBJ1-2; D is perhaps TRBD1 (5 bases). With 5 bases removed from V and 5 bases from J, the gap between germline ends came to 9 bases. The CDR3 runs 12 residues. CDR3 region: CASSPRQYGYTF. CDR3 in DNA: TGTGCCAGCAGTCCCCGACAGTATGGCTACACCTTC.

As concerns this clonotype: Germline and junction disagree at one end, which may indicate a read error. This chain's CDR3 is CASSGTGSTDAQYF. The CDR3 region has the DNA TGTGCCAGCAGTGGGACAGGGAGCACAGATGCGCAGTATTTT. This chain joins TRBV6-4 and TRBJ2-3, with TRBD1 matching over 8 bases. The length of the CDR3 is 14 residues. CDR1 and CDR2 from the germline V gene are MRHNA and SNTAGT.

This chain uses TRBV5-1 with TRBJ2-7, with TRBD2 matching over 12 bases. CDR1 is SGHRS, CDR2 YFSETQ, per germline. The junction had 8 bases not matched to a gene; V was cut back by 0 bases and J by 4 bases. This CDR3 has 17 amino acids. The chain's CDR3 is CASSLGSSGRANYEQYF. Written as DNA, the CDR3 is TGCGCCAGCAGCTTGGGATCTAGCGGGAGGGCCAATTACGAGCAGTACTTC. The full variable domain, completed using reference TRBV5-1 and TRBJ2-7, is KAGVTQTPRYLIKTRGQQVTLSCSPISGHRSVSWYQQTPGQGLQFLFEYFSETQRNKGNFPGRFSGRQFSNSRSEMNVSTLELGDSALYLCASSLGSSGRANYEQYFGPGTRLTVT.

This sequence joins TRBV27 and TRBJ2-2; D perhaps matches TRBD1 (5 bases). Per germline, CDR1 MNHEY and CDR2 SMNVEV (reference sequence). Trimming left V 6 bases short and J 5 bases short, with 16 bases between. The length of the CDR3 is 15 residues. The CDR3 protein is CASSYWAQGTGELFF. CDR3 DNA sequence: TGTGCCAGCAGCTATTGGGCTCAGGGTACCGGGGAGCTGTTTTTT.

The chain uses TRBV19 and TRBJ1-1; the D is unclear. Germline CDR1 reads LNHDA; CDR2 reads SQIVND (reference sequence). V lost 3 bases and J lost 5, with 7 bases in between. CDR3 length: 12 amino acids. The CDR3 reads CASSMERTEAFF. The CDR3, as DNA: TGTGCCAGTAGTATGGAGAGAACTGAAGCTTTCTTT.

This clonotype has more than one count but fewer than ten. For the CDR3, the DNA is TGTGCCAGCAGCTTGGAGGGACAGGGCCCATCAAGATATGGCTACACCTTC. Residues: CASSLEGQGPSRYGYTF. The rearrangement uses TRBV5-4 and TRBJ1-2, with 9 bases lining up with TRBD1. Germline CDR1 reads SGHNT; CDR2 reads YYREEE (reference sequence). J was trimmed by 5 bases and V by 0 bases; bases with no gene match: 11. The CDR3 extends over 17 amino acids.

This CDR3 is CASSSSGTVAKNIQYF. The CDR3 nucleotides are TGTGCCAGCAGCTCGAGCGGGACAGTGGCCAAAAACATTCAGTACTTC. The chain links TRBV11-2 to TRBJ2-4; the D call may be TRBD1 or TRBD2 (7 bases each). Trimming removed 4 bases at V and 1 base at J, with 14 bases between. From germline, CDR1 is SGHAT and CDR2 FQNNGV. The CDR3 covers 16 residues.

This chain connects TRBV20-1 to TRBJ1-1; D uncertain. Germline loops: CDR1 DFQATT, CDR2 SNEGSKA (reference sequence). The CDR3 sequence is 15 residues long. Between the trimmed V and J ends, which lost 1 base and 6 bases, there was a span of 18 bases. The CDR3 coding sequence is TGCAGTGCTAGAGGCCCCGACGGGCCGTATGCTGAAGCTTTCTTT. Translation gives CSARGPDGPYAEAFF.

The CDR3 reads CASSAEVSSYNEQFF. CDR3 coding DNA: TGTGCCAGCAGCGCAGAGGTGAGCTCCTACAATGAGCAGTTCTTC. V and J are TRBV11-1 and TRBJ2-1; D not certain. This CDR3 has 15 amino acids. V shed 5 bases and J shed 0 bases, with 11 bases lying between them. Germline CDR1 SGHAT, CDR2 FQDESV (reference sequence).

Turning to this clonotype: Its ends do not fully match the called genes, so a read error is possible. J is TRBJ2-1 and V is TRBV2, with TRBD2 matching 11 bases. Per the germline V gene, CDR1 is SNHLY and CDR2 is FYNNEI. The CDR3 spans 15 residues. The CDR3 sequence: CAGSGGLAGVNEQFF. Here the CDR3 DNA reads TGTGCCGGCAGTGGAGGACTAGCGGGCGTCAATGAGCAGTTCTTC.

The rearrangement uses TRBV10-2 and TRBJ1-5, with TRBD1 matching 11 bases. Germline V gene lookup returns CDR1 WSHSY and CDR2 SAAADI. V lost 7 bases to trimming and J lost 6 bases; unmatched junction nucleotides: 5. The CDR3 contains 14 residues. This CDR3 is CASMKGQGGQPQHF. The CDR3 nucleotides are TGCGCCAGCATGAAGGGACAGGGGGGTCAGCCCCAGCATTTT.